This TCR beta chain appears in the sequencing data of a study of blood T cell repertoires in COVID-19. The length of the CDR3 is 16 residues. The V gene's germline CDR1 is MGHRA and CDR2 YSYEKL. J was trimmed by 3 bases and V by 4 bases; bases with no gene match: 9. The method was immunoSEQ multiplex PCR; TCRdb's version includes in-frame clones alone and lacks a portion of them. The profile shows around 120,000 clones, roughly 79% of them singletons. The sequencing input was peripheral blood. The sequence was obtained from a human donor in a cohort sampled during active COVID-19. The rearrangement uses TRBV4-1 and TRBJ2-1, with 7 nucleotides matching TRBD1. CDR3 region: CASSPTGQRDYNEQFF. The CDR3, as DNA: TGCGCCAGCAGCCCGACGGGACAGCGTGACTACAATGAGCAGTTCTTC.